These T cell receptor beta chains were read from a single sample in a study of shared clonotypes between healthy human individuals. Assay used: immunoSEQ multiplex PCR; TCRdb lists only in-frame clones, some missing. The repertoire includes 2 million to 2.5 million clones, more than 80% of them detected once, and 0.35% to 0.5% sits in the top ten. The specimen sequenced was naive CD4+ T cells from PBMCs. The receptors derive from a man aged 18 to 29 in good health. Some clones in this sample may be carry-over from other donors' samples. CDR3s include the opening cysteine and the closing phenylalanine or tryptophan. D genes are given only for firm matches. Not every row has a clone size; where given, it reads once, few, many or a size class.

v_gene	d_gene	abundance	j_gene	CDR3aa	CDR3nt
TRBV28	TRBD2	.	TRBJ2-5	CASSPPSGRAGETQYF	TGTGCCAGCAGTCCCCCTAGCGGGAGGGCCGGAGAGACCCAGTACTTC
TRBV11-2	.	.	TRBJ2-7	CASSQPSNEQYF	TGTGCCAGCAGCCAACCCAGCAACGAGCAGTACTTC
TRBV6-6	.	.	TRBJ2-3	CASSYGGRSGTDTQYF	TGTGCCAGCAGTTACGGGGGCCGAAGTGGCACAGATACGCAGTATTTT
TRBV5-1	.	.	TRBJ2-5	CASSLGRGQETQYF	TGCGCCAGCAGCTTGGGCAGGGGCCAAGAGACCCAGTACTTC
TRBV19	.	.	TRBJ2-7	CASSTVGTYEQYF	TGTGCCAGTAGTACGGTCGGAACCTACGAGCAGTACTTC
TRBV7-2	.	.	TRBJ2-3	CASSFRPTDTQYF	TGTGCCAGCAGCTTTCGACCCACAGATACGCAGTATTTT
TRBV15	.	once	TRBJ1-5	CATTARRGNQPQHF	TGTGCCACTACCGCAAGAAGAGGCAATCAGCCCCAGCATTTT
TRBV4-1	.	once	TRBJ2-3	CASSPPAGTRTDTQYF	TGCGCCAGCAGCCCCCCCGCCGGGACCCGCACAGATACGCAGTATTTT
TRBV7-2	.	.	TRBJ2-5	CASSLALRGGETQYF	TGTGCCAGCAGCTTAGCGCTAAGGGGAGGAGAGACCCAGTACTTC
TRBV19	.	.	TRBJ2-1	CASSIVPRGPYNEQFF	TGTGCCAGTAGTATAGTCCCAAGGGGCCCCTACAATGAGCAGTTCTTC
TRBV30	TRBD1	.	TRBJ2-2	CAWTLGTGTGELFF	TGTGCCTGGACCCTAGGGACAGGGACCGGGGAGCTGTTTTTT
TRBV9	TRBD1	.	TRBJ2-7	CASSPGTGVSDEQYF	TGTGCCAGCAGCCCGGGGACAGGGGTTTCCGACGAGCAGTACTTC
TRBV19	.	.	TRBJ2-1	CASSISDGYNEQFF	TGTGCCAGTAGTATTTCGGACGGTTACAATGAGCAGTTCTTC
TRBV7-3	TRBD1	.	TRBJ1-2	CASSAGQGANYGYTF	TGTGCCAGCAGCGCCGGACAGGGGGCGAACTATGGCTACACCTTC
TRBV7-3	.	.	TRBJ1-1	CASSHTGSTEAFF	TGTGCCAGCAGCCATACAGGAAGCACTGAAGCTTTCTTT
TRBV7-2	TRBD2	once	TRBJ2-1	CASSLGGLDYNEQFF	TGTGCCAGCAGCTTAGGGGGACTAGACTACAATGAGCAGTTCTTC
TRBV4-2	.	.	TRBJ2-3	CASSQRGADGDTQYF	TGTGCCAGCAGCCAAAGAGGGGCGGACGGGGATACGCAGTATTTT
TRBV7-2	.	.	TRBJ2-7	CASSLGPTSTYEQYF	TGTGCCAGCAGCTTAGGGCCGACTTCTACCTACGAGCAGTACTTC
TRBV29-1	.	.	TRBJ2-7	CSVGTPGNEQYF	TGCAGCGTCGGGACTCCGGGGAACGAGCAGTACTTC
TRBV25-1	.	.	TRBJ2-7	CASSEWMTGSYEQYF	TGTGCCAGCAGTGAATGGATGACTGGGAGCTACGAGCAGTACTTC
TRBV5-3	TRBD1	.	TRBJ1-5	CARSTPQGPQRPRSNQPQHF	TGTGCCAGAAGCACCCCACAGGGGCCGCAGAGGCCCCGTAGCAATCAGCCCCAGCATTTT
TRBV4-2	TRBD2	.	TRBJ2-3	CASSRWGRSGREYTDTQYF	TGTGCCAGCAGCCGATGGGGGAGAAGCGGGAGGGAGTACACAGATACGCAGTATTTT
TRBV5-1	.	once	TRBJ1-1	CASSSRGLGTEAFF	TGCGCCAGCAGCTCTCGGGGGCTGGGCACTGAAGCTTTCTTT
TRBV5-1	.	.	TRBJ2-5	CASKDRGTSGETQYF	TGCGCCAGCAAAGACCGGGGGACGTCGGGAGAGACCCAGTACTTC
TRBV7-6	TRBD1	.	TRBJ2-2	CASAPGQGFSGELFF	TGTGCCAGCGCTCCGGGACAGGGGTTCTCCGGGGAGCTGTTTTTT
TRBV30	.	.	TRBJ2-2	CAWSVGGLNTGELFF	TGTGCCTGGAGTGTCGGAGGGCTGAACACCGGGGAGCTGTTTTTT
TRBV4-1	.	.	TRBJ2-7	CASSPTTAGARQYF	TGCGCCAGCAGCCCAACCACTGCAGGGGCGCGCCAGTACTTC
TRBV6-5	TRBD1	.	TRBJ2-7	CASSPGQDWHEQYF	TGTGCCAGCAGTCCGGGACAGGATTGGCACGAGCAGTACTTC
TRBV5-1	.	.	TRBJ2-3	CASSLDRLTDTQYF	TGCGCCAGCAGCTTGGACAGACTAACAGATACGCAGTATTTT